Below, 29 T cell receptor beta chains from the same sample are listed, as sequenced in a study of CD8+ T cells in alopecia areata. The sequencing template was cDNA reverse transcribed from extracted RNA. TCRdb's table, derived via immunoSEQ multiplex PCR, lists solely in-frame clones and lacks some. The table has around 290,000 clones, about three fifths seen once. Indicated treatment: oral pan-JAK inhibitor, 5-10 mg twice daily. The sample consisted of CD4+ T cells sorted from blood, taken at week 24, from a patient treated with tofacitinib. The source is a human donor with alopecia areata.

This clone appeared a few times. This sequence joins TRBV2 and TRBJ2-1; no clear D gene. The V gene lost 10 bases and the J gene lost 9 bases, with 10 bases spanning the gap. This CDR3 has 10 residues. Germline V gene sequence: CDR1 SNHLY, CDR2 FYNNEI. CDR3 residues: CAKAVREQFF. For the CDR3, the DNA is TGTGCCAAGGCCGTTCGTGAGCAGTTCTTC.

The chain joins TRBV5-1 to TRBJ1-6, with no clear D. The CDR3 is made up of 14 amino acids. Trimming pared 0 bases from V and 7 bases from J, leaving 8 bases between. The germline gives CDR1 SGHRS, CDR2 YFSETQ. Here the CDR3 reads CASSLAGGNSPLHF. CDR3 DNA: TGCGCCAGCAGCTTGGCGGGCGGCAATTCACCCCTCCACTTT.

The V and J genes are TRBV27 and TRBJ1-2; D may be TRBD1 (6 bases). The V gene's germline CDR1 is MNHEY and CDR2 SMNVEV (reference sequence). CDR3 size: 15 residues. The germline V and J ends were trimmed by 2 bases and 4 bases, with 14 bases remaining between them. CDR3 nucleotides: TGTGCCAGCAGTTTAACACAGGGTATCAGCTATGGCTACACCTTC. It encodes CASSLTQGISYGYTF.

This clone was found a few times. V usage is TRBV27 and J usage is TRBJ2-3, with D hard to call. Germline V gene data show CDR1 as MNHEY and CDR2 as SMNVEV (reference sequence). This CDR3 comprises 10 residues. The V end lost 6 bases, the J end lost 5 bases, and 3 bases lay between the germline ends. The CDR3 DNA reads TGTGCCAGCAGGGGAGATACGCAGTATTTT. Translating it yields CASRGDTQYF.

This rearrangement joins TRBV6-5 to TRBJ1-1, with a weak D call TRBD1 (5 bases). V was shortened by 8 bases and J by 6 bases, with 22 bases between the two germline ends. The CDR3 covers 15 residues. From germline, CDR1 is MNHEY and CDR2 SVGAGI. The chain's CDR3 is CASSKGPAIGAEAFF. The DNA of the CDR3 is TGTGCCAGCTCCAAGGGGCCGGCGATTGGCGCTGAAGCTTTCTTT.

The V call is TRBV29-1, the J call TRBJ2-3; the match to TRBD1 covers 7 bases. CDR1 SQVTM and CDR2 ANQGSEA come from the germline V gene. Trimming cost V 7 bases and J 4 bases; bases outside gene matches: 11. The CDR3 covers 14 residues. CDR3 residues: CSGGAQGVADTQYF. In DNA, the CDR3 is TGCAGCGGAGGAGCGCAGGGGGTGGCAGATACGCAGTATTTT.

The chain uses TRBV6-6 and TRBJ2-5, with 7 bases fitting TRBD2. V lost 8 bases, J lost 5 bases, and 11 bases stayed unmatched. The CDR3 is made up of 14 amino acids. Germline V gene lookup returns CDR1 MNHNY and CDR2 SVGAGI (reference sequence). The CDR3 DNA reads TGTGCCAGCGGACTAGGTCCAGTGTTGGAGACCCAGTACTTC. Protein: CASGLGPVLETQYF.

J is TRBJ1-2 and V is TRBV7-2; 10 positions match TRBD1. V lost 4 bases to trimming and J lost 8 bases; unmatched junction nucleotides: 13. The CDR3 has 16 residues. Germline lookup yields CDR1 SGHTA and CDR2 FQGNSA. For the CDR3, the DNA is TGTGCCAGCAGCTCTGAGCTTGCCGGGGACAGGGGCGGCTACACCTTC. Translating it yields CASSSELAGDRGGYTF.

This clone has just a few counts. CDR3 nucleotides: TGTGCCAGCAGCTTGACAGGAGCCCGCCAAGAGACCCAGTACTTC. It is translated as CASSLTGARQETQYF. The V call is TRBV7-9, the J call TRBJ2-5; a weak D match, TRBD1 (6 bases). The CDR3 consists of 15 residues. Looked up from germline, CDR1 is SEHNR and CDR2 is FQNEAQ (reference sequence). The V end was cut by 3 bases, the J end by 1 base, with 12 bases between.

This clone was counted a few times. This sequence joins TRBV30 and TRBJ2-2; D gene unclear. Germline V gives CDR1 GTSNPN, CDR2 SVGIG (reference sequence). V lost 1 base, J lost 3 bases, and 15 bases lay in between. The CDR3 is 16 residues long. In nucleotides, the CDR3 is TGTGCCTGGAGTGCGTCGACAACACCTGACACCGGGGAGCTGTTTTTT. Protein sequence: CAWSASTTPDTGELFF.

V gene TRBV30 combines with J gene TRBJ2-7, with 7 bases lining up with TRBD1. The CDR3 spans 14 residues. Germline CDR1 GTSNPN, CDR2 SVGIG (reference sequence). The trim removed 4 bases at V and 7 bases at J, leaving 13 bases unmatched. As DNA, the CDR3 is TGTGCCTGGAAGGGACCGGGACAGAGTGGAGAGCAGTACTTC. It codes for CAWKGPGQSGEQYF.

The rearrangement uses TRBV29-1 and TRBJ2-1; D may be TRBD1 (5 bases). The CDR3 consists of 14 residues. Germline lookup yields CDR1 SQVTM and CDR2 ANQGSEA. The V and J ends lost 2 bases and 3 bases respectively, with 11 bases between them. This CDR3 reads CSVEPIGDYNEQFF. The CDR3 coding sequence is TGCAGCGTTGAACCGATAGGGGACTACAATGAGCAGTTCTTC.

The V and J genes are TRBV7-8 and TRBJ2-1, with TRBD2 matching 8 bases. The V gene end was trimmed by 2 bases and the J gene end by 8 bases; junction bases not matched to a gene: 5. CDR3 length: 14 amino acids. Germline V gene sequence: CDR1 SGHVS, CDR2 FQNEAQ. The CDR3 DNA sequence: TGTGCCAGCAGCTTAACGGGGGGGAGAGATGAGCAGTTCTTC. Amino acids: CASSLTGGRDEQFF.

V is TRBV30 and J is TRBJ2-7; TRBD2 agrees at 8 bases. Trimming took 2 bases from V and 2 from J; bases not matched to a gene: 2. The CDR3 has 13 residues. From germline, CDR1 is GTSNPN and CDR2 SVGIG (reference sequence). CDR3 DNA sequence: TGTGCCTGGAGTAACGGGGGGGCCTACGAGCAGTACTTC. This sequence encodes CAWSNGGAYEQYF.

The rearrangement joins TRBV28 to TRBJ1-5; D unclear. Germline CDR1 MDHEN, CDR2 SYDVKM. Trimming took 4 bases from V and 2 from J, leaving 12 bases between them. The CDR3 runs to 15 residues. CDR3 sequence (DNA): TGTGCCAGCAGTTCTACTCACGGGGGCAATCAGCCCCAGCATTTT. It encodes CASSSTHGGNQPQHF.

This clone was detected once. This chain connects TRBV7-9 to TRBJ1-1; possible D gene TRBD1, 5 bases. Between the trimmed V and J ends, which lost 4 bases and 2 bases, there was a span of 11 bases. The length of the CDR3 is 14 residues. CDR1 is SEHNR and CDR2 is FQNEAQ in the germline V gene (reference sequence). Here the CDR3 reads CASSSTGGNTEAFF. As DNA, the CDR3 is TGTGCCAGCAGCTCGACCGGGGGAAACACTGAAGCTTTCTTT.

The chain has TRBV6-6 and TRBJ1-2; tentatively, D is TRBD1 (6 bases). The CDR3 has 15 residues. Trimming cost V 6 bases and J 7 bases, with 21 bases left between them. Germline assignment: CDR1 MNHNY and CDR2 SVGAGI (reference sequence). The CDR3, as DNA: TGTGCCAGCAGCCACGTGGGGCAGGGGACGGGTGGCTACACCTTC. Its protein is CASSHVGQGTGGYTF.

The gene calls are TRBV30 and TRBJ1-5; 9 nucleotides align to TRBD1. CDR3 length: 14 residues. CDR1 and CDR2 (germline): GTSNPN, SVGIG (reference sequence). V trimming: 2 bases; J trimming: 7 bases; junction bases outside the gene matches: 6. The CDR3 region has the DNA TGTGCCTGGAGTCGGGACAGGGAGGAGCAGCCCCAGCATTTT. It translates to CAWSRDREEQPQHF.

The rearrangement links TRBV25-1 to TRBJ2-1; 7 bases align to TRBD1. The CDR3 length is 14 residues. The germline CDR1 and CDR2 sequences are MGHDK and SYGVNS. With 6 bases clipped from V and 2 bases from J, the junction kept 4 bases outside the gene matches. For the CDR3, the DNA is TGTGCCAGCAGCGTCACAGGGGCCTACAATGAGCAGTTCTTC. It translates to CASSVTGAYNEQFF.

This chain connects TRBV10-3 to TRBJ1-1; D is unclear. The germline V gene has CDR1 ENHRY and CDR2 SYGVKD. This CDR3 spans 16 amino acids. V lost 8 bases to trimming and J lost 1 base, with 20 bases between them. The CDR3 region has the DNA TGTGCCATCGCTATCTACTTGATAGGAGGGAACACTGAAGCTTTCTTT. Translated, it gives CAIAIYLIGGNTEAFF.

This chain uses TRBV23-1 with TRBJ1-6, with D unclear. TRBV23-1 carries the ORF label, with uncertain function. This CDR3 contains 14 residues. The V end lost 9 bases, the J end lost 9 bases, and 18 bases lay between the germline ends. The CDR3 sequence is CARDTRLRCSPLHF. CDR3 sequence (DNA): TGCGCCAGAGACACACGTCTTCGGTGTTCACCCCTCCACTTT.

The chain carries TRBV18 and TRBJ1-2; 12 bases map to TRBD1. Germline V CDR1 and CDR2: KGHSH, LQKENI. CDR3 length: 15 amino acids. J gave up 2 bases and V 3 bases, and 1 base lay outside the gene matches. CDR3 nucleotides: TGTGCCAGCTCACCCGGGACAGGGGGCAACTATGGCTACACCTTC. Encoded protein: CASSPGTGGNYGYTF.

This clone was counted between two and nine times. The V call is TRBV6-1, the J call TRBJ1-4; D unclear. CDR3 length: 12 amino acids. Between the trimmed V and J ends, which lost 6 bases and 12 bases, there was a span of 14 bases. Per germline, CDR1 MNHNS and CDR2 SASEGT. CDR3 sequence reads: CASSQASGELFF. The DNA for the CDR3 is TGTGCCAGCAGCCAAGCCTCCGGGGAACTGTTTTTT.

Here the CDR3 reads CAWSVPGGNTIYF. DNA of the CDR3: TGTGCCTGGAGTGTTCCCGGAGGAAACACCATATATTTT. This rearrangement joins TRBV30 to TRBJ1-3; no firm D call. V was pared by 0 bases and J by 4 bases, with 7 bases between. This CDR3 comprises 13 residues. Per germline, CDR1 GTSNPN and CDR2 SVGIG (reference sequence).

This clone was recorded a few times. The chain joins TRBV9 to TRBJ2-1; no firm D call. This CDR3 has 15 residues. The ends were cut back, 0 bases at V and 0 bases at J, with 7 bases in the middle. Germline lookup yields CDR1 SGDLS and CDR2 YYNGEE. The CDR3 nucleotides are TGTGCCAGCAGCGTAGGAGTGAGCTCCTACAATGAGCAGTTCTTC. This sequence encodes CASSVGVSSYNEQFF.

V gene TRBV28 combines with J gene TRBJ1-2; TRBD1 is a possible D gene (5 bases). Per germline, CDR1 MDHEN and CDR2 SYDVKM. V was cut by 3 bases and J by 8 bases, with 16 bases left in between. The CDR3 extends over 14 amino acids. CDR3 protein: CASSLARGAGGYTF. In DNA, the CDR3 is TGTGCCAGCAGTTTGGCCCGCGGGGCGGGGGGCTACACCTTC.

The V and J genes are TRBV7-2 and TRBJ2-5, with TRBD2 as a possible D gene (5 bases). This CDR3 comprises 14 residues. Germline V gene data show CDR1 as SGHTA and CDR2 as FQGNSA. The V gene lost 2 bases and the J gene lost 1 base, with 8 bases spanning the gap. CDR3 in amino acids: CASSLMSGQETQYF. CDR3 DNA sequence: TGTGCCAGCAGCTTAATGAGCGGCCAAGAGACCCAGTACTTC.

A single count supports this clone. The V call is TRBV4-1, the J call TRBJ2-3; the D is unclear. From germline, CDR1 is MGHRA and CDR2 YSYEKL. Between the trimmed V and J ends, which lost 0 bases and 7 bases, there was a span of 8 bases. This CDR3 has 13 amino acids. The CDR3 DNA follows: TGCGCCAGCAGCCAAGATAAGGAAAATACGCAGTATTTT. As protein: CASSQDKENTQYF.

This chain joins TRBV30 and TRBJ1-4; D possibly corresponds to TRBD1 (5 bases). The CDR3 sequence is 16 residues long. Deletions cut 0 bases from V and 8 bases from J, with 19 bases between. In germline, CDR1 is GTSNPN, CDR2 SVGIG (reference sequence). The CDR3 DNA reads as TGTGCCTGGAGTGTAACCGGGGCGGAGGGTGGAGAAAAACTGTTTTTT. It codes for CAWSVTGAEGGEKLFF.